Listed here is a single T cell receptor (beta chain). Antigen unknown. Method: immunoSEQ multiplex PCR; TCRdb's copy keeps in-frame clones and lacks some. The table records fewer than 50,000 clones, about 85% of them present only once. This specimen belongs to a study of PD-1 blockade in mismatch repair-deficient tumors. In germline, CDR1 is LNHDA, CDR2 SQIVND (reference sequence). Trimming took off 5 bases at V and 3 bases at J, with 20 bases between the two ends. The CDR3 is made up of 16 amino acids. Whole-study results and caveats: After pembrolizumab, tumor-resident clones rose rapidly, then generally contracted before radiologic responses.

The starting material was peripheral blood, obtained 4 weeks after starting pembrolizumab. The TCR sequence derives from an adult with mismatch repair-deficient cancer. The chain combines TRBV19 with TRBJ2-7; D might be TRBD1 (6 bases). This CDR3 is CASSPNSPGQLYEQYF. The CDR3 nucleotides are TGTGCCAGTAGTCCAAATTCACCGGGACAACTCTACGAGCAGTACTTC. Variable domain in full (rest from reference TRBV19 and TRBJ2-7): DGGITQSPKYLFRKEGQNVTLSCEQNLNHDAMYWYRQDPGQGLRLIYYSQIVNDFQKGDIAEGYSVSREKKESFPLTVTSAQKNPTAFYLCASSPNSPGQLYEQYFGPGTRLTVT.